The 9 T cell receptor beta chains given below trace back to one sample, sequenced in a study of blood T cells in healthy people across ages. A second PCR of about 7 to 12 cycles used a sample-barcoded 5' primer and a J-beta primer mix. TCRdb used MiXCR to reprocess the 5' RACE reads, holding one entry per CDR3 protein. The sample consists of about 770,000 distinct CDR3 sequences, around 42% of them appearing once. Sample: blood. Receptors were obtained from a man in his sixties in good health.

The chain employs TRBV7-8 and TRBJ2-2; 7 bases align to TRBD2. The CDR3 runs to 18 residues. Germline V gene lookup returns CDR1 SGHVS and CDR2 FQNEAQ. J gave up 4 bases and V 5 bases, and 16 bases lay outside the gene matches. The CDR3 region has the DNA TGTGCCAGCAGCACCCCTTCTTCTCGGGGGGATCCCACCGGGGAGCTGTTTTTT. Translating gives CASSTPSSRGDPTGELFF.

This clonotype has a single count. V gene TRBV27 combines with J gene TRBJ1-1; D perhaps matches TRBD1 (6 bases). V was pared by 6 bases and J by 1 base, with 15 bases between. This CDR3 has 15 amino acids. Germline V gene sequence: CDR1 MNHEY, CDR2 SMNVEV (reference sequence). CDR3 DNA sequence: TGTGCCAGCAGCCGAGAAGGACAGCGGAACACTGAAGCTTTCTTT. Its protein product is CASSREGQRNTEAFF.

The chain has TRBV20-1 and TRBJ2-4, with a tentative D call TRBD2 (6 bases). The V end was cut by 4 bases, the J end by 0 bases, with 10 bases between. Germline V gives CDR1 DFQATT, CDR2 SNEGSKA (reference sequence). The CDR3 extends over 14 amino acids. CDR3 protein: CSAMRGLAKNIQYF. The CDR3 DNA reads as TGCAGTGCTATGCGGGGCCTAGCCAAAAACATTCAGTACTTC.

The chain carries TRBV9 and TRBJ2-5, with 10 bases matching TRBD2. Germline V gene data show CDR1 as SGDLS and CDR2 as YYNGEE. The CDR3 is made up of 16 amino acids. V shed 3 bases, J shed 2 bases, and the junction held 7 bases outside the gene matches. The CDR3 protein is CASSARSLAGQETQYF. Here the CDR3 DNA reads TGTGCCAGCAGCGCGCGGTCACTAGCGGGACAAGAGACCCAGTACTTC.

This sequence joins TRBV10-3 and TRBJ1-1; 10 bases fit TRBD1. The CDR3 length is 13 residues. With 6 bases clipped from V and 4 bases from J, the junction kept 2 bases outside the gene matches. Looked up from germline, CDR1 is ENHRY and CDR2 is SYGVKD. This chain's CDR3 is CAISRTGGTEAFF. The CDR3 nucleotides read TGTGCCATCAGCCGGACAGGGGGCACTGAAGCTTTCTTT.

This clonotype was seen once. The rearrangement uses TRBV27 and TRBJ2-4; the D is unclear. The V gene lost 5 bases and the J gene lost 1 base, with 12 bases spanning the gap. The CDR3 covers 15 residues. Germline V gene data show CDR1 as MNHEY and CDR2 as SMNVEV (reference sequence). CDR3 loop: CASSPTRDAKNIQYF. The CDR3 nucleotides read TGTGCCAGCAGTCCGACTCGAGATGCCAAAAACATTCAGTACTTC.

The rearrangement joins TRBV7-8 to TRBJ2-7; D assignment may be TRBD1 or TRBD2 (7 bases each). Germline V gives CDR1 SGHVS, CDR2 FQNEAQ. The CDR3 has 16 residues. V was trimmed by 1 base and J by 4 bases, leaving 17 bases between them. For the CDR3, the DNA is TGTGCCAGCAGCTTAGGGGGAGGGGGCTCCTTTTACGAGCAGTACTTC. It codes for CASSLGGGGSFYEQYF.

The rearrangement links TRBV5-1 to TRBJ2-3, with D possibly being TRBD1 (6 bases). V was pared by 5 bases and J by 3 bases, with 19 bases between. Looked up from germline, CDR1 is SGHRS and CDR2 is YFSETQ. The CDR3 covers 16 residues. The CDR3 DNA reads as TGCGCCAGCAGTACTCAGGGACACAGAGAAACAGATACGCAGTATTTT. It yields the protein CASSTQGHRETDTQYF.

This clonotype was observed a handful of times. V gene TRBV18 combines with J gene TRBJ2-5; 8 bases agree with TRBD1. CDR3 length equals 13 residues. Germline V lookup: CDR1 KGHSH, CDR2 LQKENI. J gave up 4 bases and V 8 bases, and 6 bases lay outside the gene matches. Written as DNA, the CDR3 is TGTGCCAGCGCAGGGGGCCTGTTAGAGACCCAGTACTTC. This sequence encodes CASAGGLLETQYF.